These 32 T cell receptor beta chains originate from one sample sequenced in a study of blood T cells in healthy people across ages. Through a sample-barcoded 5' primer and a J-beta primer mix, a second PCR was run for about 6 to 11 cycles. TCRdb re-derived calls from the 5' RACE reads in MiXCR, one entry per CDR3 protein. Among about 720,000 distinct CDR3 sequences listed, over 20% were seen once. Sequenced: blood. These receptors all stem from a man between 65 and 85 years old in good health.

This sequence joins TRBV5-1 and TRBJ2-5; D may be TRBD1 (5 bases). V gave up 8 bases and J gave up 5 bases, with 25 bases separating them. CDR1 is SGHRS and CDR2 is YFSETQ in the germline V gene. The CDR3 has 16 amino acids. The CDR3 nucleotides are TGCGCCAGAGCTAATTCAGGGCTCCTCAAGCGCGAGACCCAGTACTTC. This encodes CARANSGLLKRETQYF.

CDR3 in amino acids: CSARNPGASKYEQYF. The CDR3 nucleotides are TGCAGTGCTAGAAACCCCGGGGCCTCCAAATACGAGCAGTACTTC. V is TRBV20-1 and J is TRBJ2-5; D is possibly TRBD1 or TRBD2 (5 bases each). The DNA end lines up better with TRBJ2-7; the J call may be wrong. The germline V gene encodes CDR1 DFQATT and CDR2 SNEGSKA (reference sequence). The CDR3 extends over 15 amino acids.

This clonotype was picked up a small number of times. The V gene is TRBV6-2 or TRBV6-3, the J gene TRBJ2-3; 7 nucleotides line up with TRBD2. J lost 1 base, V lost 7 bases, and 8 bases had no gene match. The CDR3 runs to 15 residues. The V gene's germline CDR1 is MNHEY and CDR2 SVGEGT. CDR3 DNA: TGTGCCAGCACTCGGGCGGGGGTTGGCACAGATACGCAGTATTTT. This encodes CASTRAGVGTDTQYF.

The chain has TRBV3-1 and TRBJ1-1; perhaps TRBD1 as D (5 bases). With 4 bases removed from V and 6 bases from J, the gap between germline ends came to 9 bases. The CDR3 runs 12 residues. In germline, CDR1 is LGHDT, CDR2 YNNKEL (reference sequence). DNA of the CDR3: TGTGCCAGCAGCCCCAGGGTTTCTGAAGCTTTCTTT. Encoded protein: CASSPRVSEAFF.

V gene TRBV7-2 combines with J gene TRBJ2-5, with D uncertain. Trimming left V 2 bases short and J 1 base short, with 11 bases between. CDR1 SGHTA and CDR2 FQGNSA come from the germline V gene. This CDR3 comprises 15 residues. The CDR3 region is CASSLYITAQETQYF. The CDR3, as DNA: TGTGCCAGCAGCTTATATATAACAGCCCAAGAGACCCAGTACTTC.

This clonotype has just a few counts. This CDR3 reads CASSLGDGATGELFF. Written as DNA, the CDR3 is TGCGCCAGCAGCTTAGGGGACGGGGCCACCGGGGAGCTGTTTTTT. The chain recombines TRBV5-1 with TRBJ2-2; D may correspond to TRBD1 or TRBD2 (5 bases each). This CDR3 is 15 amino acids long. V was trimmed by 2 bases and J by 4 bases, leaving 12 bases between them. Germline V lookup: CDR1 SGHRS, CDR2 YFSETQ.

The V call is TRBV3-1, the J call TRBJ1-1, with D perhaps TRBD1 (6 bases). The CDR3 spans 14 residues. Germline CDR1 is LGHDT and CDR2 is YNNKEL (reference sequence). The V gene lost 3 bases and the J gene lost 3 bases, with 11 bases spanning the gap. The CDR3 is CASSQLPGDTEAFF. The CDR3 DNA reads as TGTGCCAGCAGCCAGCTCCCAGGGGACACTGAAGCTTTCTTT.

The V gene is TRBV7-9, the J gene TRBJ2-5; D is perhaps TRBD1 (6 bases). The germline V and J ends were trimmed by 5 bases and 1 base, with 14 bases remaining between them. The CDR3 is made up of 15 amino acids. Germline CDR1 and CDR2: SEHNR and FQNEAQ (reference sequence). The CDR3 coding sequence is TGTGCCAGCAGCCGGGACAATTCTCTCCAAGAGACCCAGTACTTC. It specifies CASSRDNSLQETQYF.

The CDR3: CASSLGAVTQYF. DNA of the CDR3: TGTGCCAGCAGTTTAGGAGCGGTAACGCAGTATTTT. The chain links TRBV12-3 or TRBV12-4 to TRBJ2-3; D perhaps matches TRBD2 (5 bases). V lost 1 base and J 9 bases, leaving 8 bases between the germline ends. CDR3 length: 12 residues.

As to this clonotype: Lacking the conserved final phenylalanine or tryptophan, this CDR3 likely reflects a read error. CDR3 amino acids: CASSLRLGKQYV. CDR3 nucleotides: TGTGCCAGCAGCTTAAGGTTGGGGAAGCAGTACGTC. The rearrangement joins TRBV11-3 to TRBJ2-5; D unclear. Germline loops: CDR1 SGHNT, CDR2 YENEEA. This CDR3 comprises 12 residues. The V end was cut by 2 bases, the J end by 11 bases, with 12 bases between.

This clonotype was observed many times. The rearrangement joins TRBV29-1 to TRBJ2-5; D call uncertain. The CDR3 runs to 13 residues. Per the germline V gene, CDR1 is SQVTM and CDR2 is ANQGSEA. The V end was cut by 4 bases, the J end by 2 bases, with 11 bases between. The CDR3 loop reads CSVAYTRQETQYF. Here the CDR3 DNA reads TGCAGCGTTGCCTACACACGTCAAGAGACCCAGTACTTC. The complete variable domain, with remaining parts taken from reference TRBV29-1 and TRBJ2-5, reads SAVISQKPSRDICQRGTSLTIQCQVDSQVTMMFWYRQQPGQSLTLIATANQGSEATYESGFVIDKFPISRPNLTFSTLTVSNMSPEDSSIYLCSVAYTRQETQYFGPGTRLLVL.

The chain is built from TRBV19 and TRBJ2-1, with D possibly matching TRBD2 (5 bases). Trimming removed 5 bases at V and 5 bases at J, with 13 bases between. The CDR3 is 14 residues long. CDR1 LNHDA and CDR2 SQIVND come from the germline V gene (reference sequence). CDR3 amino acids: CASSAFSANNEQFF. CDR3 coding DNA: TGTGCCAGTAGTGCCTTTAGCGCCAACAATGAGCAGTTCTTC.

The table lists this clonotype with a few counts. This sequence joins TRBV3-1 and TRBJ2-3, with a weak D call TRBD1 (6 bases). The germline V and J ends were trimmed by 0 bases and 3 bases, with 13 bases remaining between them. The CDR3 loop spans 16 amino acids. Looked up from germline, CDR1 is LGHDT and CDR2 is YNNKEL (reference sequence). CDR3 protein: CASSQDPDSRTDTQYF. The CDR3 DNA follows: TGTGCCAGCAGCCAAGACCCGGACAGTCGGACAGATACGCAGTATTTT.

This clonotype came up a few times. CDR3 amino acids: CASIPRGIADTGELFF. The CDR3 nucleotides are TGTGCCAGCATCCCAAGGGGGATAGCAGACACCGGGGAGCTGTTTTTT. The chain employs TRBV12-3 or TRBV12-4 and TRBJ2-2, with D possibly TRBD1 on 6 matching bases. Trimming took off 7 bases at V and 3 bases at J, with 18 bases between the two ends. The CDR3 loop spans 16 amino acids.

This clonotype was found a few times. The V and J genes are TRBV11-2 and TRBJ2-7, with D maybe TRBD2 (5 bases). The ends were cut back, 1 base at V and 4 bases at J, with 14 bases in the middle. Germline-derived CDR1 and CDR2 are SGHAT and FQNNGV. The CDR3 contains 15 residues. CDR3 residues: CASSLGTGLPYEQYV. DNA of the CDR3: TGTGCCAGCAGCTTAGGCACCGGACTTCCATACGAGCAGTACGTC.

The rearrangement joins TRBV11-2 to TRBJ1-1; D gene uncertain. CDR3 length: 17 amino acids. Germline CDR1 SGHAT, CDR2 FQNNGV. The V and J ends lost 3 bases and 3 bases respectively, with 20 bases between them. The CDR3 DNA is TGTGCCAGCAGCTTGCTGATGGGTCGGGTAGAATACACTGAAGCTTTCTTT. Its translation is CASSLLMGRVEYTEAFF.

The V gene is TRBV6-5, the J gene TRBJ1-2; the D gene is possibly TRBD1 (6 bases). CDR3 size: 14 residues. Trimming left V 6 bases short and J 6 bases short, with 17 bases between. Germline CDR1 MNHEY, CDR2 SVGAGI. CDR3 bases: TGTGCCAGCAGGGGGGCGGGGGCTAAACATGGCTACACCTTC. It translates to CASRGAGAKHGYTF.

This clonotype was seen more than once but under ten times. This sequence joins TRBV28 and TRBJ1-1, with D possibly TRBD1 on 5 matching bases. Trimming removed 11 bases from V and 11 bases from J, with 27 bases in between. There are 14 residues in the CDR3. CDR1 is MDHEN and CDR2 is SYDVKM in the germline V gene. Written as DNA, the CDR3 is TGTGCCGTCACGGGTCGCGGGACCCTGAGACCGGCTTTCTTT. It encodes CAVTGRGTLRPAFF.

This chain joins TRBV12-3 or TRBV12-4 and TRBJ2-1, with D hard to call. The CDR3 sequence is 12 residues long. The germline V and J ends were trimmed by 6 bases and 7 bases, with 10 bases remaining between them. The CDR3 nucleotides are TGTGCCAGCAGATCGAAGGGAAATGAGCAGTTCTTC. Encoded protein: CASRSKGNEQFF.

The gene calls are TRBV24-1 and TRBJ2-5; D is possibly TRBD1 or TRBD2 (5 bases each). The J call may be wrong; the DNA end is better matched by TRBJ2-1. Germline-derived CDR1 and CDR2 are KGHDR and SFDVKD. The CDR3 covers 14 residues. The CDR3 is CATSDHLRDREQFF. CDR3 DNA: TGTGCCACCAGTGATCACCTCAGGGACCGTGAGCAGTTCTTC.

There are many counts of this clonotype. The CDR3 sequence: CASSRGDRVDEQFF. The CDR3 DNA reads TGCGCCAGCAGCCGAGGGGACAGGGTCGATGAGCAGTTCTTC. The J gene is TRBJ2-1, the V gene TRBV5-1; TRBD1 aligns across 9 bases. Germline V gives CDR1 SGHRS, CDR2 YFSETQ. V lost 4 bases and J lost 8; bases outside the gene matches: 7. This CDR3 comprises 14 residues.

This clonotype has only one observation. The V and J genes are TRBV10-3 and TRBJ2-7, with unresolved D. Per the germline V gene, CDR1 is ENHRY and CDR2 is SYGVKD. The CDR3 covers 13 residues. Written as DNA, the CDR3 is TGTCTAATCCCCGGTCCGACCCGCTACGAGCAGTACTTC. Translating it yields CLIPGPTRYEQYF.

J is TRBJ1-4 and V is TRBV27; 7 bases match TRBD1. J lost 5 bases, V lost 5 bases, and 8 bases had no gene match. Germline values: CDR1 MNHEY, CDR2 SMNVEV (reference sequence). The CDR3 consists of 15 residues. DNA for the CDR3: TGTGCCAGCAGTGTGAACAGGGGACAAAATGAAAAACTGTTTTTT. This sequence encodes CASSVNRGQNEKLFF.

This chain joins TRBV6-5 and TRBJ1-2, with unresolved D. V was clipped by 7 bases and J by 0 bases, with 6 bases between them. This CDR3 spans 12 amino acids. CDR1 MNHEY and CDR2 SVGAGI come from the germline V gene. The CDR3 reads CASKIPNYGYTF. The CDR3 bases are TGTGCCAGCAAGATTCCTAACTATGGCTACACCTTC.

The chain couples TRBV28 to TRBJ2-1; the match to TRBD2 covers 7 bases. The length of the CDR3 is 12 residues. The V and J ends lost 6 bases and 6 bases, in that order; junction bases with no gene match: 2. Looked up from germline, CDR1 is MDHEN and CDR2 is SYDVKM. CDR3 protein: CASRTSINEQFF. For the CDR3, the DNA is TGTGCCAGCAGGACTAGCATCAATGAGCAGTTCTTC.

A few counts support this clonotype. The genes are TRBV18 and TRBJ2-5; D might be TRBD2 (5 bases). V was clipped by 4 bases and J by 4 bases, with 10 bases between them. Germline lookup yields CDR1 KGHSH and CDR2 LQKENI. The CDR3 has 13 residues. DNA for the CDR3: TGTGCCAGCTCACGAGGGTTTGGAGAGACCCAGTACTTC. It translates to CASSRGFGETQYF.

The sample holds a few counts of this clonotype. This chain uses TRBV4-1 with TRBJ2-1, with 10 bases fitting TRBD2. This CDR3 comprises 17 residues. Unmatched junction bases numbered 5, after V lost 1 base and J lost 2 bases. Germline values: CDR1 MGHRA, CDR2 YSYEKL. CDR3 in amino acids: CASSQVLAGVTYNEQFF. As DNA, the CDR3 is TGCGCCAGCAGCCAAGTCCTAGCGGGAGTCACCTACAATGAGCAGTTCTTC.

This clonotype was seen a handful of times. The V and J genes are TRBV29-1 and TRBJ2-6; 8 nucleotides align to TRBD1. The ends lost 0 bases at V and 3 bases at J; junction bases unmatched: 4. The CDR3 totals 16 residues. Germline values: CDR1 SQVTM, CDR2 ANQGSEA. Here the CDR3 reads CSVEDRGRFGANVLTF. The CDR3 DNA sequence: TGCAGCGTTGAAGACAGGGGGCGGTTTGGGGCCAACGTCCTGACTTTC.

The rearrangement joins TRBV2 to TRBJ2-4; 7 bases fit TRBD2. Looked up from germline, CDR1 is SNHLY and CDR2 is FYNNEI. The ends lost 6 bases at V and 1 base at J; junction bases unmatched: 3. The CDR3 extends over 14 amino acids. The CDR3 region is CASRMGGAKNIQYF. CDR3 coding DNA: TGTGCCAGCAGGATGGGAGGGGCCAAAAACATTCAGTACTTC.

Comment on this clonotype: Being one base from a much bigger clone, this may be a read error. The CDR3 bases are TGTGCCAGTAGTGTGTCAAGGGGATCTAATTCACCCCCCCACTTT. It is translated as CASSVSRGSNSPPHF. The V call is TRBV19, the J call TRBJ1-6, with D maybe TRBD1 (5 bases). The CDR3 contains 15 residues. Germline V gene lookup returns CDR1 LNHDA and CDR2 SQIVND (reference sequence).

To note about this clonotype: Sequence at one end of the junction differs from germline and may be a read error. The chain has TRBV12-3 or TRBV12-4 and TRBJ2-3; possibly TRBD1 for D (5 bases). The CDR3 loop spans 14 amino acids. The CDR3 spells CASRLGRGSDAQYF. The DNA for the CDR3 is TGTGCCAGCAGGTTGGGAAGGGGCTCAGATGCGCAGTATTTT.

This clonotype showed up just a few times. The chain employs TRBV5-1 and TRBJ2-1; D may match TRBD1 or TRBD2 (5 bases each). Germline CDR1 SGHRS, CDR2 YFSETQ. The ends were cut back, 2 bases at V and 10 bases at J, with 13 bases in the middle. CDR3 length: 13 residues. The CDR3 nucleotides are TGCGCCAGCAGCTTCCGGGACGGTGGGGAGCAGTTCTTC. Amino acids: CASSFRDGGEQFF.